This T cell receptor (beta chain) was documented in a study of blood T cell repertoires in COVID-19. The CDR3 loop spans 16 amino acids. V lost 3 bases, J lost 6 bases, and 18 bases lay in between. Germline V gene data show CDR1 as SEHNR and CDR2 as FQNEAQ (reference sequence). Data came from immunoSEQ multiplex PCR; TCRdb stores just in-frame clones and leaves some out. In the table there are more than 70,000 clones, roughly four fifths of which are singletons. Sequencing was performed on peripheral blood. The chain links TRBV7-9 to TRBJ2-1; perhaps TRBD1 as D (6 bases). This sequence originates from a human donor in a cohort sampled during active COVID-19. The DNA for the CDR3 is TGTGCCAGCAGCTTGCGAGCTACAGGGTCCGCCAATGAGCAGTTCTTC. Translating gives CASSLRATGSANEQFF.